Shown below are 18 T cell receptor beta chains from a single sample sequenced in a study of T cell responses to AZD1222 COVID-19 vaccine. The repertoire was sequenced with immunoSEQ multiplex PCR; TCRdb's copy has only in-frame clones and lacks some. The sample holds approximately 150,000 clones; more than 85% are singletons and the top ten take 5.1%. Sequences were derived from peripheral blood, sampled on day 0 of AZD1222 vaccination. The receptors were sampled from an adult in good health.

The rearrangement uses TRBV29-1 and TRBJ2-5; 9 bases map to TRBD2. The germline gives CDR1 SQVTM, CDR2 ANQGSEA. Germline trimming cut 3 bases from V and 1 base from J; bases unmatched to any gene: 15. The CDR3 is made up of 18 amino acids. The CDR3 DNA follows: TGCAGCGTTGATGGGTCGGAAATAGCGGGAGCCTTCCAAGAGACCCAGTACTTC. Residues: CSVDGSEIAGAFQETQYF.

CDR3 region: CASSLPGRPTYEQYF. The CDR3 coding sequence is TGCGCCAGCAGCTTGCCAGGCAGGCCTACCTACGAGCAGTACTTC. The J gene is TRBJ2-7, the V gene TRBV5-1; D is uncertain. This CDR3 spans 15 amino acids. With 1 base removed from V and 2 bases from J, the gap between germline ends came to 13 bases. CDR1 SGHRS and CDR2 YFSETQ come from the germline V gene.

The rearrangement uses TRBV5-1 and TRBJ2-1; TRBD2 agrees at 9 bases. The V segment lost 5 bases and the J segment 7 bases; nucleotides outside the gene matches: 10. Per germline, CDR1 SGHRS and CDR2 YFSETQ. There are 15 residues in the CDR3. The CDR3 region is CASSTAGGRGNEQFF. The DNA for the CDR3 is TGCGCCAGCAGTACCGCGGGGGGGCGAGGGAATGAGCAGTTCTTC.

This chain joins TRBV19 and TRBJ1-3; 7 bases are shared with TRBD1. The germline gives CDR1 LNHDA, CDR2 SQIVND (reference sequence). The CDR3 totals 15 residues. The J segment lost 5 bases and the V segment lost 5 bases, leaving 9 bases of the junction unmatched. Written as DNA, the CDR3 is TGTGCCAGTAGTCAACGTAGACAGGGAAGAAACACCATATATTTT. Its protein product is CASSQRRQGRNTIYF.

V usage is TRBV6-1 and J usage is TRBJ2-3; D not resolved. Trimming shortened V by 3 bases and J by 1 base, and 8 bases separated the two germline ends. CDR1 is MNHNS and CDR2 is SASEGT in the germline V gene. CDR3 size: 14 residues. CDR3 loop: CASSDWGRTDTQYF. CDR3 DNA sequence: TGTGCCAGCAGTGATTGGGGTCGCACAGATACGCAGTATTTT.

The chain employs TRBV14 and TRBJ2-7; 7 nucleotides line up with TRBD1. The CDR3 is 15 amino acids. V was pared by 2 bases and J by 2 bases, with 6 bases of the junction left unmatched. In germline, CDR1 is SGHDN, CDR2 FVKESK. This CDR3 reads CASSQSGTVPYEQYF. The CDR3 DNA is TGTGCCAGCAGCCAATCCGGGACAGTACCCTACGAGCAGTACTTC.

This chain connects TRBV7-8 to TRBJ2-7; D might be TRBD1 (7 bases). V shed 1 base and J shed 5 bases, with 18 bases lying between them. Germline assignment: CDR1 SGHVS and CDR2 FQNEAQ. The CDR3 has 16 amino acids. The CDR3 loop reads CASSLDAGTAFNEQYF. The CDR3 bases are TGTGCCAGCAGCTTAGATGCGGGGACAGCTTTCAACGAGCAGTACTTC.

The rearrangement uses TRBV7-2 and TRBJ1-2, with 12 bases that match TRBD1. From germline, CDR1 is SGHTA and CDR2 FQGNSA. This CDR3 is built from 17 residues. V trimming: 5 bases; J trimming: 3 bases; junction bases outside the gene matches: 10. The CDR3 spells CASSPGTGGVFDYGYTF. The CDR3 coding sequence is TGTGCCAGCAGCCCCGGGACAGGGGGCGTCTTTGACTATGGCTACACCTTC.

The rearrangement joins TRBV9 to TRBJ1-4; 8 positions agree with TRBD1. This CDR3 comprises 14 residues. Germline assignment: CDR1 SGDLS and CDR2 YYNGEE. With V trimmed by 0 bases and J by 6 bases, 1 base remained unmatched. The CDR3 loop is CASSVGTGYEKLFF. Here the CDR3 DNA reads TGTGCCAGCAGCGTAGGGACAGGGTATGAAAAACTGTTTTTT.

This clone has only one observation. The chain recombines TRBV23-1 with TRBJ1-4; D gene unclear. TRBV23-1 qualifies as an ORF whose function is uncertain. The CDR3 is 13 amino acids. V shed 8 bases and J shed 8 bases, with 15 bases lying between them. The CDR3 loop is CASGPQPGEKLFF. The CDR3 DNA reads as TGCGCCAGCGGACCGCAACCGGGGGAAAAACTGTTTTTT.

This chain links TRBV7-9 with TRBJ2-1, with 8 bases aligning to TRBD1. The trim removed 5 bases at V and 0 bases at J, leaving 12 bases unmatched. This CDR3 is 18 amino acids long. The V gene's germline CDR1 is SEHNR and CDR2 FQNEAQ (reference sequence). The chain's CDR3 is CASSPRTGRVSSYNEQFF. In DNA form, the CDR3 reads TGTGCCAGCAGCCCTAGGACAGGGCGCGTTAGCTCCTACAATGAGCAGTTCTTC.

CDR3 bases: TGTGCCAGCAGCGTAAACAGGGGGAACACCGGGGAGCTGTTTTTT. This encodes CASSVNRGNTGELFF. The chain couples TRBV9 to TRBJ2-2; 7 bases line up with TRBD1. The CDR3 is 15 amino acids. CDR1 SGDLS and CDR2 YYNGEE come from the germline V gene. Trimming took 1 base from V and 1 from J; bases not matched to a gene: 1.

The chain links TRBV6-5 to TRBJ2-2, with D perhaps TRBD1 (5 bases). Looked up from germline, CDR1 is MNHEY and CDR2 is SVGAGI. This CDR3 comprises 15 residues. Trimming stripped 6 bases from V and 1 base from J, with 12 bases between. This CDR3 is CASRYRTGNTGELFF. The CDR3 coding sequence is TGTGCCAGCAGGTACAGGACGGGGAACACCGGGGAGCTGTTTTTT.

This sequence joins TRBV24-1 and TRBJ2-3, with 9 bases fitting TRBD1. Germline CDR1 reads KGHDR; CDR2 reads SFDVKD. The CDR3 spans 13 residues. J was trimmed by 3 bases and V by 7 bases; bases with no gene match: 1. Here the CDR3 reads CATRGTGTDTQYF. Written as DNA, the CDR3 is TGTGCCACCAGGGGGACAGGGACAGATACGCAGTATTTT.

The chain has TRBV9 and TRBJ2-3, with TRBD1 identical over 8 bases. The V gene end was trimmed by 4 bases and the J gene end by 14 bases; junction bases not matched to a gene: 9. Germline V gene lookup returns CDR1 SGDLS and CDR2 YYNGEE. The length of the CDR3 is 12 residues. In DNA, the CDR3 is TGTGCCAGCAGCCCCGGACAGGGCGGCCTGTATTTT. It codes for CASSPGQGGLYF.

The chain links TRBV19 to TRBJ1-1; 7 positions match TRBD1. This CDR3 is built from 14 residues. Trimming at V came to 9 bases and at J to 3 bases, leaving 10 bases not matched to a gene. Germline CDR1 LNHDA, CDR2 SQIVND (reference sequence). For the CDR3, the DNA is TGTGCCAGCTCGACAGGGATGGAGTACACTGAAGCTTTCTTT. This codes for CASSTGMEYTEAFF.

The CDR3 is CSASHGDSPLHF. In DNA, the CDR3 is TGCAGTGCTAGTCATGGTGATTCACCCCTCCACTTT. The V and J genes are TRBV20-1 and TRBJ1-6; D ambiguous. Germline CDR1 is DFQATT and CDR2 is SNEGSKA (reference sequence). The V end lost 3 bases, the J end lost 8 bases, and 8 bases lay between the germline ends. The CDR3 runs to 12 residues.

The rearrangement joins TRBV11-2 to TRBJ2-7; D call uncertain. The V and J ends lost 1 base and 3 bases respectively, with 13 bases between them. The CDR3 loop spans 15 amino acids. Germline loops: CDR1 SGHAT, CDR2 FQNNGV. The CDR3 DNA is TGTGCCAGCAGCTTAGTATCCGGGTTCCACTACGAGCAGTACTTC. Translation: CASSLVSGFHYEQYF.